These 31 T cell receptor beta chains were sequenced from one sample in a study of blood T cell repertoires in COVID-19 (dated by TCRdb to about 2020). Library preparation employed the immunoSEQ multiplex PCR assay. TCRdb stores this immuneACCESS table with in-frame sequences only. Part of the clones is absent; in the studies checked, under half of the shortfall reflects unresolved V genes, and no reason is known for the rest. Present in this sample are 330,000 or so clones, 88% of which were seen just once. Over 0.9% of the sample goes to the ten largest clones. Sequences were obtained from PBMCs or T cells enriched from blood (not recorded which). These receptors came from a woman aged 25 to 39 who had been exposed to COVID-19.

J is TRBJ2-6 and V is TRBV15; the match to TRBD2 covers 10 bases. Germline CDR1 LNHNV, CDR2 YYDKDF (reference sequence). The CDR3 covers 20 residues. The J segment lost 4 bases and the V segment lost 0 bases, leaving 12 bases of the junction unmatched. The CDR3 loop reads CATSRDGPASGRTGANVLTF. CDR3 nucleotide sequence: TGTGCCACCAGCAGAGATGGTCCGGCTAGCGGGAGAACCGGGGCCAACGTCCTGACTTTC.

The chain is built from TRBV15 and TRBJ1-2, with a possible D match to TRBD1 (5 bases). Germline V gene lookup returns CDR1 LNHNV and CDR2 YYDKDF (reference sequence). This CDR3 is 14 amino acids long. V lost 1 base, J lost 7 bases, and 13 bases lay in between. CDR3 residues: CATSRVGGEGGYTF. The DNA for the CDR3 is TGTGCCACCAGCAGAGTAGGAGGGGAGGGTGGCTACACCTTC. Looking up the rest from reference TRBV15 and TRBJ1-2 gives the full variable domain: DAMVIQNPRYQVTQFGKPVTLSCSQTLNHNVMYWYQQKSSQAPKLLFHYYDKDFNNEADTPDNFQSRRPNTSFCFLDIRSPGLGDTAMYLCATSRVGGEGGYTFGSGTRLTVV.

This clone showed up just once. J is TRBJ1-3 and V is TRBV6-2 or TRBV6-3, with 9 bases identical to TRBD1. The V gene's germline CDR1 is MNHEY and CDR2 SVGEGT. CDR3 size: 16 residues. V was pared by 5 bases and J by 0 bases, with 5 bases of the junction left unmatched. Here the CDR3 reads CASSRGQGLSGNTIYF. The CDR3 DNA follows: TGTGCCAGCAGTAGGGGACAGGGCCTCTCTGGAAACACCATATATTTT.

This sequence joins TRBV2 and TRBJ1-4, with 9 bases that match TRBD1. Germline-derived CDR1 and CDR2 are SNHLY and FYNNEI. V lost 11 bases and J lost 3; bases outside the gene matches: 13. The CDR3 consists of 16 residues. The CDR3 DNA reads TGTGCCGTGAAATCGGGACAGGGATCTCCTAATGAAAAACTGTTTTTT. Residues: CAVKSGQGSPNEKLFF.

The chain couples TRBV15 to TRBJ1-6; 7 bases are shared with TRBD1. The CDR3 runs to 19 residues. Germline assignment: CDR1 LNHNV and CDR2 YYDKDF (reference sequence). V dropped 5 bases and J dropped 2; count of bases not matched to a gene: 15. The CDR3 spells CATSLIDRAKSAYNSPLHF. CDR3 bases: TGTGCCACCAGCCTAATCGACAGGGCTAAAAGCGCCTATAATTCACCCCTCCACTTT.

The rearrangement joins TRBV2 to TRBJ1-1, with TRBD1 matching over 10 bases. V gave up 3 bases and J gave up 3 bases; unmatched junction bases: 1. Germline V gives CDR1 SNHLY, CDR2 FYNNEI. CDR3 length: 14 residues. The CDR3 region is CASSDGQGDTEAFF. The CDR3, as DNA: TGTGCCAGCAGTGACGGACAGGGGGACACTGAAGCTTTCTTT.

The genes are TRBV4-1 and TRBJ2-1, with 8 nucleotides matching TRBD2. The CDR3 sequence is 17 residues long. V was clipped by 5 bases and J by 7 bases; unmatched bases: 16. Germline V CDR1 and CDR2: MGHRA, YSYEKL. The CDR3: CASSGGLAGRMGNEQFF. DNA for the CDR3: TGCGCCAGCAGCGGAGGCTTAGCGGGGAGGATGGGGAATGAGCAGTTCTTC.

This chain uses TRBV19 with TRBJ1-5, with TRBD1 matching 10 bases. CDR3 length equals 15 residues. V dropped 7 bases and J dropped 7; count of bases not matched to a gene: 10. Germline V lookup: CDR1 LNHDA, CDR2 SQIVND (reference sequence). This chain's CDR3 is CASTSTGGGVQPQHF. As DNA, the CDR3 is TGTGCCAGTACTTCGACAGGGGGCGGCGTACAGCCCCAGCATTTT.

CDR3 residues: CAISALTDSPYGYTF. For the CDR3, the DNA is TGTGCCATCAGTGCGCTGACCGACAGCCCCTATGGCTACACCTTC. The chain employs TRBV10-3 and TRBJ1-2; the D gene is possibly TRBD1 (5 bases). With 4 bases removed from V and 4 bases from J, the gap between germline ends came to 16 bases. Germline V gene lookup returns CDR1 ENHRY and CDR2 SYGVKD. The CDR3 runs to 15 residues.

The CDR3 bases are TGTGCCAGCAGCGTATCGGGAGAACCCACAGATACGCAGTATTTT. Its translation: CASSVSGEPTDTQYF. V and J are TRBV9 and TRBJ2-3, with TRBD2 as a possible D gene (6 bases). The CDR3 spans 15 residues. The V gene lost 1 base and the J gene lost 2 bases, with 11 bases spanning the gap. Germline CDR1 is SGDLS and CDR2 is YYNGEE.

V is TRBV10-2 and J is TRBJ1-6; the D is unclear. Germline-derived CDR1 and CDR2 are WSHSY and SAAADI. The CDR3 covers 14 residues. Deletions cut 0 bases from V and 7 bases from J, with 7 bases between. The CDR3 region has the DNA TGCGCCAGCAGTGAGTCGGGCGGGAATTCACCCCTCCACTTT. Residues: CASSESGGNSPLHF.

CDR3 bases: TGTGCCAGCAGTCTGCAAGGGACAGGGAATACTGAAGCTTTCTTT. It encodes CASSLQGTGNTEAFF. The rearrangement links TRBV28 to TRBJ1-1; 9 bases are shared with TRBD1. The CDR3 is 15 residues long. The junction had 9 bases not matched to a gene; V was cut back by 5 bases and J by 5 bases. CDR1 is MDHEN, CDR2 SYDVKM, per germline.

The chain employs TRBV3-1 (or the pseudogene TRBV3-2) and TRBJ1-4, with 7 bases lining up with TRBD1. Trimming cost V 10 bases and J 5 bases; bases outside gene matches: 13. This CDR3 is 15 amino acids long. CDR1 and CDR2 (germline): LGHDT, YNNKEL (reference sequence). CDR3 in amino acids: CATRPRTGLNEKLFF. Here the CDR3 DNA reads TGTGCCACCAGACCCAGGACAGGCCTAAATGAAAAACTGTTTTTT.

The chain joins TRBV5-8 to TRBJ1-1; possible D gene TRBD1, 5 bases. This CDR3 has 13 amino acids. Germline V lookup: CDR1 SGHTS, CDR2 YDEGEE. V dropped 0 bases and J dropped 4 bases, with 7 bases sitting between them. CDR3 in DNA: TGTGCCAGCAGCTTGGGGGGGGGCACTGAAGCTTTCTTT. Amino acid sequence: CASSLGGGTEAFF.

This clone showed up just once. The chain couples TRBV6-2 or TRBV6-3 to TRBJ2-7, with D perhaps matching TRBD1 (5 bases). This CDR3 is built from 15 residues. V was trimmed by 0 bases and J by 3 bases, leaving 12 bases between them. The germline V gene encodes CDR1 MNHEY and CDR2 SVGEGT. CDR3 protein: CASSYSGQTLYEQYF. The DNA of the CDR3 is TGTGCCAGCAGTTACTCGGGGCAGACCCTCTACGAGCAGTACTTC.

The V gene is TRBV5-4, the J gene TRBJ2-7; 13 nucleotides align to TRBD2. Losses at the gene ends were 4 bases for V and 2 bases for J; bases not matched to a gene: 15. CDR1 and CDR2 from the germline V gene are SGHNT and YYREEE (reference sequence). The CDR3 loop spans 19 amino acids. The CDR3 here is CASSITSGRAGVKTYEQYF. As DNA, the CDR3 is TGTGCCAGCAGCATAACTAGCGGGAGGGCCGGAGTTAAGACCTACGAGCAGTACTTC.

This rearrangement joins TRBV25-1 to TRBJ1-4, with D possibly being TRBD1 (6 bases). This CDR3 spans 15 amino acids. Per germline, CDR1 MGHDK and CDR2 SYGVNS. V lost 3 bases and J 7 bases, leaving 15 bases between the germline ends. For the CDR3, the DNA is TGTGCCAGCAGTGAGTGGCAGGGAGGGGGTGAAAAACTGTTTTTT. Residues: CASSEWQGGGEKLFF.

V gene TRBV6-5 combines with J gene TRBJ1-6, with D perhaps matching TRBD1 (6 bases). In germline, CDR1 is MNHEY, CDR2 SVGAGI. The CDR3 has 16 residues. Trimming shortened V by 0 bases and J by 9 bases, and 15 bases separated the two germline ends. The CDR3 spells CASSYSPVDRASPLHF. CDR3 nucleotides: TGTGCCAGCAGTTACTCCCCTGTGGACAGAGCTTCACCCCTCCACTTT.

The chain couples TRBV7-2 to TRBJ1-1; D call uncertain. The CDR3 has 13 residues. From germline, CDR1 is SGHTA and CDR2 FQGNSA. Between the trimmed V and J ends, which lost 5 bases and 3 bases, there was a span of 10 bases. This CDR3 reads CASSPDGYTEAFF. The CDR3 DNA is TGTGCCAGCAGCCCAGACGGGTACACTGAAGCTTTCTTT.

The rearrangement uses TRBV2 and TRBJ1-5; TRBD1 might be the D (5 bases). Trimming took off 4 bases at V and 7 bases at J, with 11 bases between the two ends. The CDR3 sequence is 13 residues long. Looked up from germline, CDR1 is SNHLY and CDR2 is FYNNEI. The CDR3 nucleotides read TGTGCCAGCAGTGGGTTTCAGGGACAGCCCCAGCATTTT. This gives the protein CASSGFQGQPQHF.

The chain carries TRBV3-1 (or the pseudogene TRBV3-2) and TRBJ2-4; 8 nucleotides line up with TRBD1. Trimming removed 2 bases from V and 6 bases from J; junction bases left unmatched: 3. The CDR3 is 14 amino acids. From germline, CDR1 is LGHDT and CDR2 YNNKEL (reference sequence). The chain's CDR3 is CASSQQTGVNIQYF. In DNA, the CDR3 is TGTGCCAGCAGCCAACAGACAGGGGTAAACATTCAGTACTTC.

The chain couples TRBV11-2 to TRBJ2-1, with 7 bases identical to TRBD2. V lost 0 bases, J lost 15 bases, and 8 bases stayed unmatched. CDR1 SGHAT and CDR2 FQNNGV come from the germline V gene. The CDR3 totals 13 residues. CDR3 in amino acids: CASSLDWGTILFF. CDR3 coding DNA: TGTGCCAGCAGCTTAGATTGGGGGACTATTCTGTTCTTC.

V gene TRBV7-9 combines with J gene TRBJ1-1; TRBD1 matches at 9 bases. This CDR3 region has 15 residues. The germline V gene encodes CDR1 SEHNR and CDR2 FQNEAQ (reference sequence). V shed 3 bases and J 2 bases; nucleotides not matched to a gene: 4. CDR3 in amino acids: CASSFTGQGNTEAFF. The DNA of the CDR3 is TGTGCCAGCAGCTTCACGGGACAGGGTAACACTGAAGCTTTCTTT.

This chain uses TRBV2 with TRBJ1-1; TRBD1 agrees at 9 bases. The CDR3 is 15 amino acids. The J segment lost 4 bases and the V segment lost 6 bases, leaving 9 bases of the junction unmatched. Germline CDR1 is SNHLY and CDR2 is FYNNEI. The CDR3 protein is CASRAGGQGFTEAFF. In nucleotides, the CDR3 is TGTGCCAGCAGGGCCGGGGGACAGGGCTTCACTGAAGCTTTCTTT.

As for this clone: Additional DNA sequences in this sample encode the identical CDR3. This rearrangement joins TRBV19 to TRBJ2-2; no firm D call. V was trimmed by 3 bases and J by 2 bases, leaving 7 bases between them. The CDR3 length is 14 residues. CDR1 and CDR2 from the germline V gene are LNHDA and SQIVND (reference sequence). CDR3 coding DNA: TGTGCCAGTAGTATTGGCCGAAACACCGGGGAGCTGTTTTTT. It encodes CASSIGRNTGELFF.

Regarding this clone: Other DNA sequences from this sample encode an identical CDR3 as well. The V and J genes are TRBV9 and TRBJ2-7; D might be TRBD2 (5 bases). The CDR3 length is 15 residues. Germline V lookup: CDR1 SGDLS, CDR2 YYNGEE. V gave up 0 bases and J gave up 2 bases, with 12 bases separating them. This CDR3 reads CASSVDPGGTYEQYF. CDR3 coding DNA: TGTGCCAGCAGCGTAGATCCAGGAGGAACCTACGAGCAGTACTTC.

This clone turned up a few times. This chain uses TRBV19 with TRBJ2-7; possible D gene TRBD1, 5 bases. V lost 2 bases, J lost 3 bases, and 11 bases lay in between. This CDR3 region has 14 residues. Germline loops: CDR1 LNHDA, CDR2 SQIVND (reference sequence). CDR3 in DNA: TGTGCCAGTAGTATATCAGGGAATGGCTACGAGCAGTACTTC. Amino acids: CASSISGNGYEQYF.

The gene calls are TRBV27 and TRBJ2-7, with 8 bases identical to TRBD1. After removal of 7 bases from V and 5 bases from J, the junction contained 4 bases not matched to a gene. The CDR3 loop spans 12 amino acids. Germline assignment: CDR1 MNHEY and CDR2 SMNVEV (reference sequence). Here the CDR3 reads CASTLQGDEQYF. In nucleotides, the CDR3 is TGTGCCAGCACCCTACAGGGGGACGAGCAGTACTTC.

The rearrangement uses TRBV6-5 and TRBJ1-2; D is perhaps TRBD1 (5 bases). The CDR3 loop spans 15 amino acids. Germline assignment: CDR1 MNHEY and CDR2 SVGAGI. Trimming pared 7 bases from V and 8 bases from J, leaving 23 bases between. The CDR3 protein is CASTAQFRDFRGYTF. CDR3 DNA: TGTGCCAGCACGGCACAGTTCCGGGACTTCAGGGGCTACACCTTC.

In the case of this clone: Other DNA sequences in the sample encode the same CDR3. The chain links TRBV9 to TRBJ2-7, with D unresolved. V dropped 0 bases and J dropped 1 base, with 8 bases sitting between them. The CDR3 covers 14 residues. The germline CDR1 and CDR2 sequences are SGDLS and YYNGEE. The CDR3 DNA reads TGTGCCAGCAGCGTAGATCCAGGATCCTACGAGCAGTACTTC. It translates to CASSVDPGSYEQYF. Supplemented by reference TRBV9 and TRBJ2-7, the full variable domain reads DSGVTQTPKHLITATGQRVTLRCSPRSGDLSVYWYQQSLDQGLQFLIQYYNGEERAKGNILERFSAQQFPDLHSELNLSSLELGDSALYFCASSVDPGSYEQYFGPGTRLTVT.

The chain has TRBV27 and TRBJ2-1, with 9 bases identical to TRBD2. The CDR3 runs 14 residues. Germline CDR1 is MNHEY and CDR2 is SMNVEV (reference sequence). The trim removed 6 bases at V and 5 bases at J, leaving 5 bases unmatched. In DNA form, the CDR3 reads TGTGCCAGCAGGACTAGCGGAGCCCACAATGAGCAGTTCTTC. It codes for CASRTSGAHNEQFF.